These 31 T cell receptor beta chains share one sample of origin, sequenced in a study of PD-1 blockade in classical Hodgkin lymphoma. Autologous stem cell transplantation was followed by relapse in every patient, and brentuximab vedotin exposure varied. This table comes from immunoSEQ multiplex PCR, and its TCRdb copy is limited to in-frame clones, with some not included. The sample records tens of thousands of clones, more than 75% being singletons. This material consisted of peripheral blood mononuclear cells (PBMCs), taken at baseline. The receptors shown here come from a human donor with classical Hodgkin lymphoma.

The chain carries TRBV7-9 and TRBJ1-6; D is undetermined. This CDR3 has 14 residues. The germline CDR1 and CDR2 sequences are SEHNR and FQNEAQ (reference sequence). Trimming shortened V by 1 base and J by 9 bases, and 10 bases separated the two germline ends. The chain's CDR3 is CASSLDATVSPLHF. In DNA form, the CDR3 reads TGTGCCAGCAGCTTAGACGCCACGGTTTCACCCCTCCACTTT.

The CDR3 nucleotides are TGTGCCAGTAGTAGGACAGGAACCGGGGAGCTGTTTTTT. Its protein product is CASSRTGTGELFF. The J gene is TRBJ2-2, the V gene TRBV19, with TRBD1 matching 7 bases. J was trimmed by 5 bases and V by 4 bases; bases with no gene match: 1. Germline V lookup: CDR1 LNHDA, CDR2 SQIVND (reference sequence). The CDR3 is made up of 13 amino acids.

This rearrangement joins TRBV15 to TRBJ2-3; 10 bases agree with TRBD2. This CDR3 has 18 residues. Unmatched junction bases numbered 16, after V lost 2 bases and J lost 8 bases. Germline-derived CDR1 and CDR2 are LNHNV and YYDKDF (reference sequence). CDR3 amino acids: CATSRPPGLASGRGTQYF. The CDR3 coding sequence is TGTGCCACCAGCAGACCCCCGGGACTAGCGTCGGGGAGGGGTACGCAGTATTTT.

The V call is TRBV30, the J call TRBJ1-1; no firm D call. The CDR3 length is 13 residues. Germline V gene data show CDR1 as GTSNPN and CDR2 as SVGIG (reference sequence). V was cut by 2 bases and J by 1 base, with 8 bases left in between. In DNA, the CDR3 is TGTGCCTGGAGTCAAACAGAGAACACTGAAGCTTTCTTT. It specifies CAWSQTENTEAFF.

The V and J genes are TRBV6-5 and TRBJ2-3, with TRBD1 matching 9 bases. After removal of 6 bases from V and 0 bases from J, the junction contained 4 bases not matched to a gene. The CDR3 has 15 amino acids. Germline V gene sequence: CDR1 MNHEY, CDR2 SVGAGI. In nucleotides, the CDR3 is TGTGCCAGCAGCCGGGGACAGGGTAGCACAGATACGCAGTATTTT. Amino acid sequence: CASSRGQGSTDTQYF.

For the CDR3, the DNA is TGCGCCAGCAGCTTGGAAGTCAACTACAATGAGCAGTTCTTC. The encoded protein is CASSLEVNYNEQFF. The rearrangement uses TRBV5-1 and TRBJ2-1; D unresolved. V lost 0 bases to trimming and J lost 3 bases, with 7 bases between them. This CDR3 spans 14 amino acids. The germline V gene encodes CDR1 SGHRS and CDR2 YFSETQ.

The chain recombines TRBV7-9 with TRBJ1-6; D is ambiguous. The V gene's germline CDR1 is SEHNR and CDR2 FQNEAQ (reference sequence). V gave up 0 bases and J gave up 9 bases, with 15 bases separating them. CDR3 size: 16 residues. CDR3 sequence reads: CASSLAPGLGGSPLHF. The CDR3 DNA sequence: TGTGCCAGCAGCTTAGCGCCCGGACTAGGTGGTTCACCCCTCCACTTT.

The rearrangement uses TRBV6-6 and TRBJ2-3; TRBD2 matches at 11 bases. Looked up from germline, CDR1 is MNHNY and CDR2 is SVGAGI (reference sequence). V shed 7 bases and J 2 bases; nucleotides not matched to a gene: 8. The CDR3 spans 16 residues. This CDR3 is CASMGGTSGFTDTQYF. The DNA for the CDR3 is TGTGCCAGCATGGGCGGGACTAGCGGATTCACAGATACGCAGTATTTT.

V gene TRBV19 combines with J gene TRBJ2-6; no clear D gene. Per germline, CDR1 LNHDA and CDR2 SQIVND (reference sequence). This CDR3 comprises 15 residues. Between the trimmed V and J ends, which lost 7 bases and 0 bases, there was a span of 10 bases. CDR3 loop: CASTLYASGANVLTF. CDR3 sequence (DNA): TGTGCCAGTACACTGTACGCCTCTGGGGCCAACGTCCTGACTTTC.

This chain connects TRBV18 to TRBJ1-2, with 9 bases aligning to TRBD1. V shed 8 bases and J 1 base; nucleotides not matched to a gene: 8. The CDR3 contains 15 residues. CDR1 and CDR2 from the germline V gene are KGHSH and LQKENI. The CDR3 protein is CASLGGTGNNYGYTF. As DNA, the CDR3 is TGTGCCAGCCTAGGAGGGACAGGGAATAACTATGGCTACACCTTC. The whole variable domain, remainder taken from reference TRBV18 and TRBJ1-2, is NAGVMQNPRHLVRRRGQEARLRCSPMKGHSHVYWYRQLPEEGLKFMVYLQKENIIDESGMPKERFSAEFPKEGPSILRIQQVVRGDSAAYFCASLGGTGNNYGYTFGSGTRLTVV.

The rearrangement uses TRBV6-5 and TRBJ1-5; D uncertain. The germline CDR1 and CDR2 sequences are MNHEY and SVGAGI. CDR3 length: 15 amino acids. Between the trimmed V and J ends, which lost 0 bases and 0 bases, there was a span of 6 bases. CDR3 in DNA: TGTGCCAGCAGTTACTCGGCCAATAGCAATCAGCCCCAGCATTTT. It yields the protein CASSYSANSNQPQHF.

This sequence joins TRBV6-5 and TRBJ1-1; 11 positions agree with TRBD1. The CDR3 sequence is 13 residues long. Looked up from germline, CDR1 is MNHEY and CDR2 is SVGAGI. V lost 6 bases, J lost 3 bases, and 0 bases stayed unmatched. Here the CDR3 reads CASRGQGDTEAFF. The CDR3 DNA sequence: TGTGCCAGCAGGGGACAGGGGGACACTGAAGCTTTCTTT.

This clone was observed a handful of times. The rearrangement joins TRBV2 to TRBJ2-7; D possibly uses TRBD1 or TRBD2 (5 bases each). Germline loops: CDR1 SNHLY, CDR2 FYNNEI. The CDR3 is 15 amino acids. Trimming removed 3 bases from V and 2 bases from J, with 14 bases in between. The CDR3 DNA reads TGTGCCAGCAGTGACCTCCGGGACGGGCCCTACGAGCAGTACTTC. Its translation is CASSDLRDGPYEQYF.

V and J are TRBV10-1 and TRBJ2-7; no clear D gene. The CDR3 spans 13 residues. Germline V gives CDR1 WNHNN, CDR2 SYGVQD (reference sequence). The V gene lost 8 bases and the J gene lost 0 bases, with 11 bases spanning the gap. CDR3 sequence (DNA): TGCGCCAGCCCCGGACCGAGCTCCTACGAGCAGTACTTC. Its protein product is CASPGPSSYEQYF.

J is TRBJ2-3 and V is TRBV12-2; the table's D call, TRBD1, was not checked against the DNA. TRBV12-2 is a known pseudogene. This CDR3 spans 16 amino acids. CDR3 nucleotide sequence: TGTGCAAGTCGCCTCCGATCGAGGGGGCGCCCAGATACGCAGTATTTT. This gives the protein CASRLRSRGRPDTQYF.

V is TRBV9 and J is TRBJ1-3, with D tentatively TRBD1 (5 bases). Trimming stripped 0 bases from V and 8 bases from J, with 21 bases between. Looked up from germline, CDR1 is SGDLS and CDR2 is YYNGEE. The CDR3 spans 17 residues. CDR3 loop: CASSVAALKGQAHTIYF. CDR3 DNA: TGTGCCAGCAGCGTAGCCGCATTGAAAGGACAAGCTCACACCATATATTTT.

This chain links TRBV5-1 with TRBJ1-6; TRBD1 aligns across 9 bases. V was clipped by 3 bases and J by 5 bases; unmatched bases: 3. Germline CDR1 reads SGHRS; CDR2 reads YFSETQ. The CDR3 sequence is 15 residues long. In nucleotides, the CDR3 is TGCGCCAGCAGCTCGGGACAGGGAGATAATTCACCCCTCCACTTT. It specifies CASSSGQGDNSPLHF.

This clone was recorded once. The gene calls are TRBV2 and TRBJ2-3, with a possible D match to TRBD1 (7 bases). V lost 8 bases and J 3 bases, leaving 18 bases between the germline ends. Germline assignment: CDR1 SNHLY and CDR2 FYNNEI. This CDR3 is built from 15 residues. The DNA of the CDR3 is TGTGCCAGCGGGCGGGACAGCCAAACAACAGATACGCAGTATTTT. Its translation is CASGRDSQTTDTQYF.

This chain uses TRBV27 with TRBJ2-1; TRBD2 is a possible D gene (6 bases). V lost 2 bases to trimming and J lost 9 bases, with 8 bases between them. CDR3 length equals 12 residues. Per germline, CDR1 MNHEY and CDR2 SMNVEV (reference sequence). The DNA of the CDR3 is TGTGCCAGCAGTTTAGGGGGGAGTGAGCAGTTCTTC. This encodes CASSLGGSEQFF.

As regards this clone: This specimen includes other DNA sequences encoding the same CDR3. This sequence joins TRBV5-1 and TRBJ1-1; no clear D. The CDR3 length is 14 residues. V was shortened by 0 bases and J by 2 bases, with 8 bases between the two germline ends. The germline CDR1 and CDR2 sequences are SGHRS and YFSETQ. The CDR3 sequence is CASSLDSANTEAFF. CDR3 bases: TGCGCCAGCAGCTTGGATTCGGCAAACACTGAAGCTTTCTTT.

J is TRBJ2-3 and V is TRBV7-8, with 10 bases lining up with TRBD1. The CDR3 consists of 15 residues. Germline-derived CDR1 and CDR2 are SGHVS and FQNEAQ. Trimming cost V 2 bases and J 3 bases; bases outside gene matches: 2. DNA of the CDR3: TGTGCCAGCAGCTTATGGGACAGGGGAACAGATACGCAGTATTTT. Amino acids: CASSLWDRGTDTQYF.

This clone was seen a handful of times. This rearrangement joins TRBV6-6 to TRBJ1-6, with TRBD1 identical over 8 bases. Unmatched junction bases numbered 8, after V lost 6 bases and J lost 7 bases. CDR1 and CDR2 from the germline V gene are MNHNY and SVGAGI (reference sequence). The CDR3 runs to 15 residues. CDR3 sequence: CASSQGQAENSPLHF. CDR3 coding DNA: TGTGCCAGCAGCCAGGGACAGGCTGAAAATTCACCCCTCCACTTT.

The chain has TRBV5-1 and TRBJ1-4, with 9 bases identical to TRBD1. CDR1 SGHRS and CDR2 YFSETQ come from the germline V gene. Trimming at V came to 4 bases and at J to 8 bases, leaving 9 bases not matched to a gene. The CDR3 extends over 15 amino acids. The CDR3: CASSQGGTGMEKLFF. The CDR3 DNA follows: TGCGCCAGCAGCCAGGGAGGGACAGGGATGGAAAAACTGTTTTTT.

V is TRBV5-4 and J is TRBJ1-2; weak D call: TRBD1 (5 bases). Germline V gene lookup returns CDR1 SGHNT and CDR2 YYREEE (reference sequence). The CDR3 runs 14 residues. The V gene lost 4 bases and the J gene lost 2 bases, with 12 bases spanning the gap. CDR3 protein: CASSPSQGNYGYTF. As DNA, the CDR3 is TGTGCCAGCAGCCCGAGCCAGGGAAACTATGGCTACACCTTC.

The V call is TRBV7-9, the J call TRBJ1-4; TRBD1 agrees at 7 bases. Germline CDR1 and CDR2: SEHNR and FQNEAQ (reference sequence). Losses at the gene ends were 1 base for V and 8 bases for J; bases not matched to a gene: 7. There are 15 residues in the CDR3. This CDR3 reads CASSLVTGSQEKLFF. The CDR3 DNA reads as TGTGCCAGCAGCTTAGTGACAGGGTCGCAGGAAAAACTGTTTTTT.

The chain joins TRBV5-1 to TRBJ1-4; tentative D call: TRBD1 (6 bases). Germline CDR1 and CDR2: SGHRS and YFSETQ. The CDR3 sequence is 14 residues long. Trimming took off 2 bases at V and 5 bases at J, with 10 bases between the two ends. CDR3 sequence (DNA): TGCGCCAGCAGCTTTGGGCAGGGGAATGAAAAACTGTTTTTT. Translation gives CASSFGQGNEKLFF.

The rearrangement uses TRBV7-3 and TRBJ2-6; a weak D match, TRBD2 (5 bases). This CDR3 has 15 amino acids. CDR1 and CDR2 (germline): SGHTA, FQGTGA. V was trimmed by 5 bases and J by 2 bases, leaving 10 bases between them. CDR3 residues: CASSRAGAGANVLTF. The CDR3, as DNA: TGTGCCAGCAGCCGCGCCGGGGCTGGGGCCAACGTCCTGACTTTC.

The gene calls are TRBV9 and TRBJ1-1; D gene ambiguous. Germline lookup yields CDR1 SGDLS and CDR2 YYNGEE. The length of the CDR3 is 16 residues. The V end was cut by 4 bases, the J end by 0 bases, with 16 bases between. CDR3 amino acids: CASSLQGGLVNTEAFF. The CDR3 coding sequence is TGTGCCAGCAGCCTCCAAGGAGGGTTGGTGAACACTGAAGCTTTCTTT.

The chain is built from TRBV6-5 and TRBJ1-1; D unresolved. Germline CDR1 MNHEY, CDR2 SVGAGI. The V gene lost 2 bases and the J gene lost 6 bases, with 16 bases spanning the gap. The CDR3 is made up of 15 amino acids. DNA of the CDR3: TGTGCCAGCAGTTACCGGAAATCGGTGGGCGCTGAAGCTTTCTTT. It codes for CASSYRKSVGAEAFF.

CDR3 DNA: TGTGCCAGCAGCGAGGGGACGGGGCTGAACACTGAAGCTTTCTTT. Its translation is CASSEGTGLNTEAFF. This chain links TRBV7-9 with TRBJ1-1, with D perhaps TRBD1 (5 bases). V was clipped by 5 bases and J by 0 bases, with 13 bases between them. This CDR3 comprises 15 residues. Germline loops: CDR1 SEHNR, CDR2 FQNEAQ (reference sequence).

The chain joins TRBV6-1 to TRBJ1-5; tentative D call: TRBD1 (6 bases). The CDR3 runs 11 residues. V lost 9 bases and J lost 5, with 8 bases in between. Per germline, CDR1 MNHNS and CDR2 SASEGT. CDR3 region: CASRGDQPQHF. The CDR3 nucleotides read TGTGCCAGTAGGGGGGATCAGCCCCAGCATTTT.